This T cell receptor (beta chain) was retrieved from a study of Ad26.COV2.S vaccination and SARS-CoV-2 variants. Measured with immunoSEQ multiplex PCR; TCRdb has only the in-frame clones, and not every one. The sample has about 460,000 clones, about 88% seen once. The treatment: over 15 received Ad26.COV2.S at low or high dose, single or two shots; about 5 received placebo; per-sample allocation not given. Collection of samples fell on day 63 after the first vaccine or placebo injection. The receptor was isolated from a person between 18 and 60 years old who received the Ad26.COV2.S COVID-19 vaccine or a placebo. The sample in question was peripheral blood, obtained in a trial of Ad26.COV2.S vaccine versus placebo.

CDR3 sequence: CATSRDWTGVNIRSGANVLTF. The CDR3 DNA is TGTGCCACCAGCAGAGATTGGACAGGGGTCAATATCCGGTCTGGGGCCAACGTCCTGACTTTC. The rearrangement joins TRBV15 to TRBJ2-6; 9 bases are shared with TRBD1. After removal of 0 bases from V and 1 base from J, the junction contained 13 bases not matched to a gene. The length of the CDR3 is 21 residues. Germline V gene data show CDR1 as LNHNV and CDR2 as YYDKDF (reference sequence).